This section outlines one T cell receptor beta chain sequence together with its context. Additional DNA sequences in this sample encode the identical CDR3. Looked up from germline, CDR1 is LNHDA and CDR2 is SQIVND (reference sequence). The J segment lost 5 bases and the V segment lost 6 bases, leaving 6 bases of the junction unmatched. CDR3 length equals 14 residues. This specimen comes from a study of T cell changes during pregnancy in multiple sclerosis. The protocol was immunoSEQ multiplex PCR, while the TCRdb copy is restricted to in-frame clones and leaves out a portion. The sample consists of roughly 70,000 clones, around 92% of them appearing once.

V is TRBV19 and J is TRBJ1-5, with 8 positions matching TRBD1. Sequencing used peripheral blood, obtained before pregnancy. The receptor was derived from a female donor with multiple sclerosis, enrolled in a pregnancy study. The CDR3 reads CASSAGTGDQPQHF. In nucleotides, the CDR3 is TGTGCCAGTAGCGCCGGGACAGGTGATCAGCCCCAGCATTTT.